A single sample is the source of the 11 T cell receptor beta chains below, sequenced in a study of blood T cell repertoires in COVID-19. The repertoire was sequenced with immunoSEQ multiplex PCR; TCRdb's copy has only in-frame clones and lacks some. In the table there are tens of thousands of clones, about 88% of which are singletons. Material for sequencing was peripheral blood. These receptors were obtained from an older man with acute or convalescent COVID-19.

This clone has just a few counts. The chain recombines TRBV5-4 with TRBJ2-1; maybe TRBD2 (6 bases). Trimming pared 4 bases from V and 10 bases from J, leaving 12 bases between. The germline V gene encodes CDR1 SGHNT and CDR2 YYREEE (reference sequence). The CDR3 sequence is 12 residues long. The CDR3 DNA reads TGTGCCAGCAGCGCGGACTACGGGGAGCAGTTCTTC. Translating gives CASSADYGEQFF.

J is TRBJ1-2 and V is TRBV19, with TRBD1 matching 10 bases. This CDR3 comprises 18 residues. Germline CDR1 is LNHDA and CDR2 is SQIVND (reference sequence). The J segment lost 4 bases and the V segment lost 3 bases, leaving 14 bases of the junction unmatched. CDR3 sequence reads: CASSISSGTGDLLYGYTF. CDR3 nucleotides: TGTGCCAGTAGTATCTCCTCCGGGACAGGGGACCTCCTCTATGGCTACACCTTC.

Written as DNA, the CDR3 is TGTGCCAGCAGTGAAGAGGCAGGCGTCGGTACTGAAGCTTTCTTT. This encodes CASSEEAGVGTEAFF. The chain joins TRBV2 to TRBJ1-1, with D unresolved. The germline CDR1 and CDR2 sequences are SNHLY and FYNNEI. Trimming removed 1 base at V and 5 bases at J, with 14 bases between. The CDR3 consists of 15 residues.

This sequence joins TRBV9 and TRBJ2-2; 9 positions match TRBD2. The CDR3 is 16 amino acids. V was pared by 4 bases and J by 9 bases, with 13 bases of the junction left unmatched. Per germline, CDR1 SGDLS and CDR2 YYNGEE. CDR3: CASSLSYGSGGRELFF. CDR3 in DNA: TGTGCCAGCAGCCTTAGCTACGGTAGCGGGGGAAGGGAGCTGTTTTTT. The whole variable domain, filled in from reference TRBV9 and TRBJ2-2, reads DSGVTQTPKHLITATGQRVTLRCSPRSGDLSVYWYQQSLDQGLQFLIQYYNGEERAKGNILERFSAQQFPDLHSELNLSSLELGDSALYFCASSLSYGSGGRELFFGEGSRLTVL.

The rearrangement uses TRBV19 and TRBJ1-6; tentatively, D is TRBD1 (5 bases). This CDR3 contains 14 residues. Germline V gene data show CDR1 as LNHDA and CDR2 as SQIVND (reference sequence). V lost 2 bases to trimming and J lost 8 bases, with 10 bases between them. CDR3 DNA: TGTGCCAGTAGTATAACGGGGGTCGATTCACCCCTCCACTTT. Protein sequence: CASSITGVDSPLHF. The full variable domain, completed using reference TRBV19 and TRBJ1-6, is DGGITQSPKYLFRKEGQNVTLSCEQNLNHDAMYWYRQDPGQGLRLIYYSQIVNDFQKGDIAEGYSVSREKKESFPLTVTSAQKNPTAFYLCASSITGVDSPLHFGNGTRLTVT.

V is TRBV24-1 and J is TRBJ1-3; perhaps TRBD1 as D (5 bases). The CDR3 totals 16 residues. CDR1 and CDR2 from the germline V gene are KGHDR and SFDVKD. The ends were cut back, 3 bases at V and 3 bases at J, with 14 bases in the middle. Here the CDR3 DNA reads TGTGCCACCAGTGATCTAGGGGAAGTAGTTGGAAACACCATATATTTT. It specifies CATSDLGEVVGNTIYF.

The chain combines TRBV5-1 with TRBJ1-1; possibly TRBD1 for D (5 bases). The CDR3 covers 15 residues. Germline assignment: CDR1 SGHRS and CDR2 YFSETQ. Trimming stripped 3 bases from V and 3 bases from J, with 15 bases between. This CDR3 reads CASSYLDPGDTEAFF. The CDR3 DNA is TGCGCCAGCAGCTACCTCGACCCGGGGGACACTGAAGCTTTCTTT.

This clone has a single count. This rearrangement joins TRBV12-3 or TRBV12-4 to TRBJ2-3; no clear D. The CDR3 is 13 amino acids. Trimming took 8 bases from V and 0 from J, leaving 9 bases between them. The CDR3 here is CASGRQSTDTQYF. CDR3 nucleotides: TGTGCCAGCGGTAGACAAAGCACAGATACGCAGTATTTT.

This rearrangement joins TRBV3-1 (or the pseudogene TRBV3-2) to TRBJ1-4, with a weak D call TRBD1 (5 bases). CDR1 and CDR2 (germline): LGHDT, YNNKEL (reference sequence). Trimming took 7 bases from V and 10 from J, leaving 10 bases between them. This CDR3 has 11 amino acids. The CDR3 sequence: CASNPGPKLFF. The CDR3 DNA is TGTGCCAGCAACCCAGGGCCAAAACTGTTTTTT.

The chain combines TRBV2 with TRBJ2-4; 7 nucleotides align to TRBD2. This CDR3 comprises 14 residues. Germline-derived CDR1 and CDR2 are SNHLY and FYNNEI. V lost 5 bases to trimming and J lost 3 bases; unmatched junction nucleotides: 4. The CDR3 nucleotides read TGTGCCAGCAGTAACGGGGGGAACAAAAACATTCAGTACTTC. Amino acids: CASSNGGNKNIQYF.

This chain joins TRBV3-1 (or the pseudogene TRBV3-2) and TRBJ2-7; 14 bases are shared with TRBD2. Germline V lookup: CDR1 LGHDT, CDR2 YNNKEL (reference sequence). The CDR3 contains 15 residues. Losses at the gene ends were 4 bases for V and 2 bases for J; bases not matched to a gene: 1. The CDR3 region is CASSPGLAGAYEQYF. The CDR3 DNA follows: TGTGCCAGCAGCCCGGGACTAGCGGGGGCCTACGAGCAGTACTTC.